The 5 T cell receptor beta chains in this list originate from one sample, sequenced in a study of blood T cell repertoires in COVID-19. TCRdb keeps only in-frame clones here, not all; method: immunoSEQ multiplex PCR. Among approximately 390,000 clones listed, approximately 88% were seen once. Sequencing input: PBMCs or T cells enriched from blood (not recorded which). The receptors shown here come from a woman aged 40 to 50 with acute COVID-19.

This clone was counted once. The J gene is TRBJ2-1, the V gene TRBV3-1 (or the pseudogene TRBV3-2); 7 bases are a match to TRBD1. The CDR3 has 12 amino acids. The junction had 3 bases not matched to a gene; V was cut back by 4 bases and J by 9 bases. Germline V gene lookup returns CDR1 LGHDT and CDR2 YNNKEL (reference sequence). The CDR3 region is CASSPNRGEQFF. For the CDR3, the DNA is TGTGCCAGCAGCCCAAACAGGGGTGAGCAGTTCTTC.

The rearrangement joins TRBV7-9 to TRBJ1-1, with D unresolved. The CDR3 sequence is 14 residues long. In germline, CDR1 is SEHNR, CDR2 FQNEAQ (reference sequence). V shed 2 bases and J shed 1 base, with 8 bases lying between them. The CDR3 sequence: CASSLSSGNTEAFF. The CDR3 bases are TGTGCCAGCAGCTTAAGTAGCGGGAACACTGAAGCTTTCTTT.

The chain carries TRBV4-1 and TRBJ1-1, with TRBD1 as a possible D gene (5 bases). V gave up 0 bases and J gave up 9 bases, with 14 bases separating them. Looked up from germline, CDR1 is MGHRA and CDR2 is YSYEKL. This CDR3 region has 14 residues. CDR3 DNA: TGCGCCAGCAGCCAAGACAGGGTCGTAGGCCAAGCTTTCTTT. Its translation: CASSQDRVVGQAFF.

J is TRBJ2-5 and V is TRBV7-9; 8 nucleotides agree with TRBD1. V dropped 4 bases and J dropped 4; count of bases not matched to a gene: 11. CDR3 length: 16 amino acids. Germline V lookup: CDR1 SEHNR, CDR2 FQNEAQ (reference sequence). CDR3 DNA: TGTGCCAGCAGCTCCCAGATATATGACAGGGGAGAGACCCAGTACTTC. Encoded protein: CASSSQIYDRGETQYF.

This rearrangement joins TRBV3-1 (or the pseudogene TRBV3-2) to TRBJ2-3, with D possibly TRBD2 on 6 matching bases. Germline CDR1 LGHDT, CDR2 YNNKEL (reference sequence). Trimming cost V 3 bases and J 0 bases, with 13 bases left between them. The CDR3 has 16 amino acids. The CDR3 protein is CASSHRASASTDTQYF. The CDR3 bases are TGTGCCAGCAGCCACAGAGCTAGCGCGAGCACAGATACGCAGTATTTT.